Here is one T cell receptor beta chain with its context. What it recognizes is unknown. TCRdb used MiXCR to reprocess the reads, holding one entry per CDR3 protein. The data show 700,000 to 950,000 distinct CDR3 sequences, around a third seen once. These data are taken from a study of T cell repertoires in cytomegalovirus infection. Study at large: Indications of both CMV infection and matching HLA type were provided by public TCR beta signatures. Findings and caveats of the study: Identification of carriers of CMV plus the relevant HLA was achieved through cumulative public TCR beta family frequency.

The sequence derives from a human donor in good health (CMV status not recorded). Some clones in this sample may be carry-over from other donors' samples. Sequences were derived from cultured CD8+ T cells from PBMCs, sampled from culture after CMV antigen stimulation.

The CDR3 nucleotides are TGCGCCAGCAGCACCACAGGGGTCCCTGAGCAGTTCTTC. Protein sequence: CASSTTGVPEQFF. The chain carries TRBV5-1 and TRBJ2-1, with TRBD1 matching over 7 bases. After removal of 4 bases from V and 9 bases from J, the junction contained 7 bases not matched to a gene. This CDR3 spans 13 amino acids. The V gene's germline CDR1 is SGHRS and CDR2 YFSETQ.